This T cell receptor beta chain was identified in a study of blood T cell repertoires in COVID-19. The V gene lost 3 bases and the J gene lost 8 bases, with 17 bases spanning the gap. The CDR3 has 16 amino acids. Germline CDR1 MNHEY, CDR2 SMNVEV (reference sequence). Individuals aged about 18 to 90 years were recruited from 24 US areas. Participant-given clinical history determined each cohort assignment. The data were produced by immunoSEQ multiplex PCR, yet TCRdb's version contains in-frame clones alone and is incomplete. The data contain approximately 240,000 clones, approximately 80% of them singletons.

Sequencing used PBMCs or T cells enriched from blood (not recorded which). The gene calls are TRBV27 and TRBJ1-6; possibly TRBD1 for D (6 bases). The clonotype was recovered from a woman aged 40 to 50 with acute COVID-19. CDR3 coding DNA: TGTGCCAGCAGTTTTAAGAGTTATAAGGGGGATTCACCCCTCCACTTT. Its protein product is CASSFKSYKGDSPLHF.